Listed here are 4 T cell receptor beta chains from one sample, sequenced in a study of blood T cell repertoires in COVID-19. Only in-frame clones appear in the TCRdb table, and some are missing; sequencing was by immunoSEQ multiplex PCR. The sample contains approximately 300,000 clones, more than 75% of which appear only once. What was sequenced was peripheral blood. Receptors originate from a woman in her forties or fifties with acute or convalescent COVID-19.

V gene TRBV19 combines with J gene TRBJ2-3, with TRBD1 identical over 12 bases. This CDR3 spans 16 amino acids. J gave up 4 bases and V 5 bases, and 7 bases lay outside the gene matches. Germline loops: CDR1 LNHDA, CDR2 SQIVND (reference sequence). The CDR3 coding sequence is TGTGCCAGTAGTGCCCGGGGACAGGGGGCGTCAGATACGCAGTATTTT. Amino acid sequence: CASSARGQGASDTQYF. The full variable domain, rest sourced from reference TRBV19 and TRBJ2-3, is DGGITQSPKYLFRKEGQNVTLSCEQNLNHDAMYWYRQDPGQGLRLIYYSQIVNDFQKGDIAEGYSVSREKKESFPLTVTSAQKNPTAFYLCASSARGQGASDTQYFGPGTRLTVL.

The rearrangement links TRBV30 to TRBJ2-7; possible D gene TRBD2, 6 bases. The CDR3 covers 15 residues. Trimming took 7 bases from V and 1 from J, leaving 20 bases between them. Per germline, CDR1 GTSNPN and CDR2 SVGIG (reference sequence). This chain's CDR3 is CALNPTRGGSYEQYF. The CDR3, as DNA: TGTGCCTTGAACCCGACCCGGGGAGGATCCTACGAGCAGTACTTC.

To note about this clone: Other DNA sequences in the same sample also yield this CDR3. The gene calls are TRBV7-9 and TRBJ2-2; D call uncertain. The germline CDR1 and CDR2 sequences are SEHNR and FQNEAQ (reference sequence). V lost 4 bases, J lost 5 bases, and 5 bases lay in between. The CDR3 runs 12 residues. The DNA for the CDR3 is TGTGCCAGCAGCTCACAAACCGGGGAGCTGTTTTTT. This gives the protein CASSSQTGELFF.

The chain employs TRBV24-1 and TRBJ2-1, with TRBD2 identical over 12 bases. CDR3 length: 18 residues. The germline CDR1 and CDR2 sequences are KGHDR and SFDVKD. Germline trimming cut 4 bases from V and 0 bases from J; bases unmatched to any gene: 6. The CDR3, as DNA: TGTGCCACCAGTGACCTATCGACTAGCGGGAGCTCCTACAATGAGCAGTTCTTC. This sequence encodes CATSDLSTSGSSYNEQFF.